These T cell receptor beta chains were read from a single sample in a study of technical replicates of blood from several donors. Clones were sequenced by immunoSEQ multiplex PCR, and TCRdb holds only the in-frame ones, with some missing. Of 65,000 to 90,000 clones listed, roughly 94% are singletons. The material sequenced was T cells isolated from PBMCs. The receptors here all came from a human donor in good health. The CDR3 runs from the conserved cysteine through the conserved F or W. A D gene is named only where the DNA matches it firmly. Size values are once, few and many counts, or a class for expanded clones, and some rows have none.

J gene,V gene,clone size,D gene,CDR3 DNA,CDR3 protein
TRBJ1-2,TRBV14,NA,NA,TGTGCCAGCAGCCCGACAGTCAGCGGGGGCTACACCTTC,CASSPTVSGGYTF
TRBJ1-2,TRBV30,NA,TRBD1,TGTGCCTGGAGCGATAGTGGACAGGTAGCGGTCTATGGCTACACCTTC,CAWSDSGQVAVYGYTF
TRBJ2-1,TRBV7-9,NA,TRBD2,TGTGCCAGCAGCTTTGGGGCAAGCGGGGAAAATGAGCAGTTCTTC,CASSFGASGENEQFF
TRBJ2-5,TRBV6-5,NA,TRBD1,TGTGCCAGCAGCCCGACAGGGACGTGGGAGACCCAGTACTTC,CASSPTGTWETQYF
TRBJ1-3,TRBV27,NA,NA,TGTGCCAGCAGTTTAAGTGGAGTTGGAAACACCATATATTTT,CASSLSGVGNTIYF
TRBJ2-7,TRBV28,NA,NA,TGTGCCAGCAGCTTGGACAGATACGAGCAGTACTTC,CASSLDRYEQYF
TRBJ1-4,TRBV21-1,NA,NA,TGTGCCAACTCGGGGGGCCCAGGGTCGCATGAAAAACTGTTTTTT,CANSGGPGSHEKLFF
TRBJ2-5,TRBV27,few,NA,TGTGCCAGCAGTTTTTCCGCGGGATTCACCCCAGAGACCCAGTACTTC,CASSFSAGFTPETQYF
TRBJ1-2,TRBV28,NA,NA,TGTGCCAGCAGGACGACCTCGGTGGGCTGGAATGGCTACACCTTC,CASRTTSVGWNGYTF
TRBJ1-5,TRBV27,NA,NA,TGTGCCAGCAGTTACCGTCCCGGGGTCCAGCCCCAGCATTTT,CASSYRPGVQPQHF
TRBJ2-5,TRBV6-1,NA,NA,TGTGCCAGCAGTGAAGAGGGGGAAGAGACCCAGTACTTC,CASSEEGEETQYF
TRBJ1-2,TRBV4-1,few,TRBD1,TGCGCCAGCAGCCAATCGACAGGGGGTTATGGCTACACCTTC,CASSQSTGGYGYTF
TRBJ2-1,TRBV30,NA,NA,TGTGCCTGGAGCGATGGCCGGGATGAGCAGTTCTTC,CAWSDGRDEQFF
TRBJ2-3,TRBV5-1,NA,TRBD2,TGCGCCAGCAGCTTGGAACCAGCGGGGGGGCCGGGAGGATCCCCAGATACGCAGTATTTT,CASSLEPAGGPGGSPDTQYF
TRBJ2-2,TRBV10-3,NA,NA,TGTGCCATCAGTGAGTCAAGAGCCGCGAGAATGTTTTTT,CAISESRAARMFF
TRBJ1-5,TRBV28,once,NA,TGTGCCAGCAGTTTATCGACAGGCTCCAAGGCCAATCAGCCCCAGCATTTT,CASSLSTGSKANQPQHF
TRBJ2-5,TRBV10-3,NA,TRBD1,TGTGCCATCAGAGACCAAGGGACAGGGGGCGAGAAAGAGACCCAGTACTTC,CAIRDQGTGGEKETQYF